These 3 T cell receptor beta chains were all obtained from the same sample, sequenced in a study of T cell responses to AZD1222 COVID-19 vaccine (dated by TCRdb to the early 2020s). The time point label, as the study defines it: about 28 days (+/-7) after the second vaccine dose. The protocol used for the library was the immunoSEQ multiplex PCR assay. This immuneACCESS table, as held by TCRdb, lists in-frame sequences with V and J called but not all clones. Of the missing ones, under half trace to an unresolved V gene in checked studies; the others have no known cause. Across this sample there are 250,000 to 300,000 clones, with 90% to 95% seen only once. Together, the top ten hold 0.5% to 0.65% of the sample. The sample here was peripheral blood, taken 28 days after the second AZD1222 dose. The receptors stem from an adult who received the AZD1222 COVID-19 vaccine.

V usage is TRBV7-9 and J usage is TRBJ1-5; a possible D gene is TRBD1 (5 bases). V was cut by 7 bases and J by 6 bases, with 13 bases left in between. The CDR3 runs 13 residues. Germline CDR1 reads SEHNR; CDR2 reads FQNEAQ (reference sequence). For the CDR3, the DNA is TGTGCCAGCACCCCTGGGGGGGGTCAGCCCCAGCATTTT. As protein: CASTPGGGQPQHF.

Only one count was recorded for this clone. This rearrangement joins TRBV25-1 to TRBJ2-2, with D possibly being TRBD1 (6 bases). The germline gives CDR1 MGHDK, CDR2 SYGVNS. V lost 7 bases to trimming and J lost 3 bases, with 18 bases between them. This CDR3 has 16 amino acids. As DNA, the CDR3 is TGTGCCAGCACCGAAGGCTGGACAGCTGACACCGGGGAGCTGTTTTTT. Protein product: CASTEGWTADTGELFF.

This sequence joins TRBV27 and TRBJ2-7, with TRBD1 matching over 8 bases. With V trimmed by 4 bases and J by 3 bases, 11 bases remained unmatched. CDR3 length: 16 residues. The germline V gene encodes CDR1 MNHEY and CDR2 SMNVEV (reference sequence). DNA for the CDR3: TGTGCCAGCAGTTCTCCAGGGGGCCAGGGAAACTACGAGCAGTACTTC. This gives the protein CASSSPGGQGNYEQYF.